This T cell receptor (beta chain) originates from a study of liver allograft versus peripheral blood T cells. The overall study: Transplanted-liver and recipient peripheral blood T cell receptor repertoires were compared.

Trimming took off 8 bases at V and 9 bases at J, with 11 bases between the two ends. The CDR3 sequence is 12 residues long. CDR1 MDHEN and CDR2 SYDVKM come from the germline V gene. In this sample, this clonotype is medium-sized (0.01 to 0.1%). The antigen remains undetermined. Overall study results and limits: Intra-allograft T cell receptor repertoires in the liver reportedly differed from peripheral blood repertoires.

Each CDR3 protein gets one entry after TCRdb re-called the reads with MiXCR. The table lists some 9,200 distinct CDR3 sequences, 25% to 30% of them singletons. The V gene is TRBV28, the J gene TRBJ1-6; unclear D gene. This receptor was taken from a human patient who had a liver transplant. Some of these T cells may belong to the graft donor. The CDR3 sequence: CASGGHGSPLHF. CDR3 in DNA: TGTGCCAGCGGTGGGCACGGTTCACCCCTCCACTTT.